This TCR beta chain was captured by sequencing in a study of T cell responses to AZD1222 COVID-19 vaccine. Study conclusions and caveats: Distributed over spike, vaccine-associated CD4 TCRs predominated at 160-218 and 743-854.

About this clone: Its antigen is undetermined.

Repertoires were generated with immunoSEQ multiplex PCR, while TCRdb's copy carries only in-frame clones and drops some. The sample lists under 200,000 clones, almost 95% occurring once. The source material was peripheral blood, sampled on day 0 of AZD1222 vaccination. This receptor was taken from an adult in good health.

The CDR3 bases are TGTGCCACCAGACAGGGGGAAAATACTGAAGCTTTCTTT. As protein: CATRQGENTEAFF. J is TRBJ1-1 and V is TRBV24-1; 8 bases map to TRBD1. The CDR3 spans 13 residues. J gave up 5 bases and V 7 bases, and 5 bases lay outside the gene matches. Looked up from germline, CDR1 is KGHDR and CDR2 is SFDVKD.